Below are 21 T cell receptor beta chains sequenced from a single sample in a study of T cell changes during pregnancy in multiple sclerosis (dated by TCRdb to the late 2010s). Receptor amplification or capture employed the immunoSEQ multiplex PCR assay. The source is immuneACCESS, and TCRdb retained only in-frame sequences with V and J called. Part of the clones is not carried over; for the studies checked, unresolved V genes explain less than half of this, and the remainder is unexplained. The sample includes fewer than 70,000 clones, with about 87% observed a single time. The ten most abundant clones make up about 5% of the sample. Sample: peripheral blood from another person, used as feeder cells. These receptors were collected from a human donor whose cells served as feeder cells for cultures in a pregnancy study.

The V call is TRBV30, the J call TRBJ1-2; D possibly corresponds to TRBD1 (5 bases). The CDR3 loop spans 14 amino acids. V was clipped by 3 bases and J by 10 bases, with 21 bases between them. Germline values: CDR1 GTSNPN, CDR2 SVGIG (reference sequence). The CDR3 loop reads CAWRIAGTTGDYTF. The CDR3, as DNA: TGTGCCTGGAGGATAGCCGGGACTACCGGCGACTACACCTTC.

This clone came up a few times. The rearrangement links TRBV2 to TRBJ2-2, with D possibly being TRBD1 or TRBD2 (5 bases each). The length of the CDR3 is 15 residues. With 4 bases removed from V and 2 bases from J, the gap between germline ends came to 11 bases. Germline V gene sequence: CDR1 SNHLY, CDR2 FYNNEI. The CDR3 bases are TGTGCCAGCAGTGTAGGGACCATAAACACCGGGGAGCTGTTTTTT. As protein: CASSVGTINTGELFF.

The rearrangement joins TRBV5-1 to TRBJ1-6; D possibly corresponds to TRBD1 (5 bases). Germline CDR1 SGHRS, CDR2 YFSETQ. The CDR3 sequence is 17 residues long. Trimming pared 4 bases from V and 0 bases from J, leaving 14 bases between. CDR3 region: CASSGGQGSSYNSPLHF. CDR3 nucleotide sequence: TGCGCCAGCAGCGGCGGCCAGGGAAGCTCCTATAATTCACCCCTCCACTTT.

By share of the sample, this clone is medium-sized. Other DNA sequences in the same sample also yield this CDR3. This chain connects TRBV30 to TRBJ2-1, with 12 bases that match TRBD2. In germline, CDR1 is GTSNPN, CDR2 SVGIG (reference sequence). With 2 bases clipped from V and 0 bases from J, the junction kept 2 bases outside the gene matches. The CDR3 totals 16 residues. Here the CDR3 reads CAWSLAGGSSYNEQFF. The CDR3 nucleotides are TGTGCCTGGAGTCTAGCGGGGGGGAGCTCCTACAATGAGCAGTTCTTC.

The chain has TRBV9 and TRBJ2-1; TRBD2 agrees at 9 bases. From germline, CDR1 is SGDLS and CDR2 YYNGEE. This CDR3 region has 16 residues. V shed 1 base, J shed 0 bases, and the junction held 2 bases outside the gene matches. The CDR3 loop reads CASSVSGGSSYNEQFF. CDR3 nucleotides: TGTGCCAGCAGCGTAAGCGGGGGGAGCTCCTACAATGAGCAGTTCTTC.

This clone came up once. One end of the junction does not line up with germline, which may come from a read error. Distinct nucleotide sequences in the sample also encode this CDR3. This chain connects TRBV9 to TRBJ2-5, with unresolved D. CDR3 length: 13 residues. CDR1 and CDR2 (germline): SGDLS, YYNGEE. The CDR3 here is CASSVGTQETQYF. The CDR3 DNA follows: TGTGCCAGCAGCGTAGGCACTCAAGAGACTCAGTACTTC.

The chain joins TRBV6-4 to TRBJ1-6, with 7 bases identical to TRBD1. CDR3 length equals 14 residues. Trimming at V came to 2 bases and at J to 7 bases, leaving 2 bases not matched to a gene. The germline gives CDR1 MRHNA, CDR2 SNTAGT. The CDR3 DNA follows: TGTGCCAGCAGTGACGGACAGGAAAATTCACCCCTCCACTTT. This translates into CASSDGQENSPLHF.

The chain is built from TRBV19 and TRBJ1-2; 7 positions match TRBD1. The CDR3 has 15 residues. Trimming cost V 1 base and J 7 bases; bases outside gene matches: 9. Germline lookup yields CDR1 LNHDA and CDR2 SQIVND (reference sequence). For the CDR3, the DNA is TGTGCCAGTAGTATAGGCCCGACAGGGAATCGTGGCTACACCTTC. Translated, it gives CASSIGPTGNRGYTF. Filled out from reference TRBV19 and TRBJ1-2, the complete variable domain reads DGGITQSPKYLFRKEGQNVTLSCEQNLNHDAMYWYRQDPGQGLRLIYYSQIVNDFQKGDIAEGYSVSREKKESFPLTVTSAQKNPTAFYLCASSIGPTGNRGYTFGSGTRLTVV.

The chain is built from TRBV27 and TRBJ1-4; unclear D gene. The CDR3 contains 14 residues. Germline CDR1 is MNHEY and CDR2 is SMNVEV (reference sequence). Trimming stripped 3 bases from V and 4 bases from J, with 9 bases between. In DNA form, the CDR3 reads TGTGCCAGCAGTTTTCGGGCCAGTAATGAAAAACTGTTTTTT. Protein product: CASSFRASNEKLFF.

The genes are TRBV10-3 and TRBJ2-5; D remains ambiguous. Looked up from germline, CDR1 is ENHRY and CDR2 is SYGVKD. V was shortened by 0 bases and J by 5 bases, with 10 bases between the two germline ends. The CDR3 has 14 amino acids. DNA of the CDR3: TGTGCCATCAGTGAGTCTAGGGTCGGCGAGACCCAGTACTTC. Protein sequence: CAISESRVGETQYF.

The V gene is TRBV2, the J gene TRBJ2-5; 16 bases are shared with TRBD2. Germline V lookup: CDR1 SNHLY, CDR2 FYNNEI. The CDR3 extends over 16 amino acids. The V segment lost 7 bases and the J segment 2 bases; nucleotides outside the gene matches: 4. CDR3 DNA sequence: TGTGCCAGCACCCCGGGACTAGCGGGAGGGCAAGAGACCCAGTACTTC. Its protein is CASTPGLAGGQETQYF. The variable domain in full, completed from reference TRBV2 and TRBJ2-5, reads EPEVTQTPSHQVTQMGQEVILRCVPISNHLYFYWYRQILGQKVEFLVSFYNNEISEKSEIFDDQFSVERPDGSNFTLKIRSTKLEDSAMYFCASTPGLAGGQETQYFGPGTRLLVL.

Only a few counts were recorded for this clone. The V call is TRBV6-1, the J call TRBJ1-1; the D is unclear. Trimming left V 6 bases short and J 1 base short, with 3 bases between. Germline V gene lookup returns CDR1 MNHNS and CDR2 SASEGT. The CDR3 spans 11 residues. CDR3 loop: CASRTNTEAFF. CDR3 coding DNA: TGTGCCAGCAGAACGAACACTGAAGCTTTCTTT.

This chain links TRBV30 with TRBJ2-1, with a possible D match to TRBD2 (6 bases). Trimming cost V 0 bases and J 10 bases, with 16 bases left between them. The length of the CDR3 is 14 residues. Germline CDR1 and CDR2: GTSNPN and SVGIG (reference sequence). The CDR3 DNA is TGTGCCTGGAGTGTCCCGACTAGTTTCCGGGAGCAGTTCTTC. This encodes CAWSVPTSFREQFF.

V is TRBV30 and J is TRBJ1-3; D remains ambiguous. Germline assignment: CDR1 GTSNPN and CDR2 SVGIG (reference sequence). Trimming shortened V by 4 bases and J by 4 bases, and 14 bases separated the two germline ends. CDR3 size: 14 residues. The CDR3 DNA is TGTGCCTGGATTGACGGAGATGGAGGAAACACCATATATTTT. This codes for CAWIDGDGGNTIYF.

This chain joins TRBV27 and TRBJ2-3; tentative D call: TRBD2 (5 bases). The CDR3 loop spans 15 amino acids. V was pared by 2 bases and J by 1 base, with 10 bases between. Per the germline V gene, CDR1 is MNHEY and CDR2 is SMNVEV (reference sequence). Written as DNA, the CDR3 is TGTGCCAGCAGTTTAGAGGGCCGGGGCACAGATACGCAGTATTTT. The encoded protein is CASSLEGRGTDTQYF.

The chain joins TRBV6-6 to TRBJ2-3; a possible D gene is TRBD2 (6 bases). The germline gives CDR1 MNHNY, CDR2 SVGAGI (reference sequence). Trimming removed 7 bases from V and 2 bases from J, with 19 bases in between. This CDR3 region has 16 residues. The CDR3 region is CASTQARGGLTDTQYF. The DNA of the CDR3 is TGTGCCAGCACCCAAGCGCGGGGTGGGCTCACAGATACGCAGTATTTT.

The J gene is TRBJ2-7, the V gene TRBV2; no clear D. Per germline, CDR1 SNHLY and CDR2 FYNNEI. The CDR3 covers 12 residues. The V gene lost 1 base and the J gene lost 6 bases, with 7 bases spanning the gap. CDR3 residues: CASSEVPFEQYF. The CDR3, as DNA: TGTGCCAGCAGTGAAGTTCCTTTCGAGCAGTACTTC.

This sequence joins TRBV9 and TRBJ1-2; 8 nucleotides agree with TRBD1. Germline V CDR1 and CDR2: SGDLS, YYNGEE. CDR3 length: 14 amino acids. Trimming cost V 0 bases and J 6 bases; bases outside gene matches: 4. The chain's CDR3 is CASSVARGQDGYTF. The CDR3 bases are TGTGCCAGCAGCGTAGCCAGGGGGCAGGATGGCTACACCTTC.

This sequence joins TRBV1 and TRBJ1-2; TRBD1 was called by the table and not checked on the DNA. TRBV1 is assigned pseudogene status. The CDR3 spans 15 residues. The CDR3 here is CTSSQEGRTVYGYTF. CDR3 DNA sequence: TGCACCAGCAGCCAAGAAGGGCGGACAGTCTATGGCTACACCTTC.

The table lists this clone with a count of one. The chain combines TRBV9 with TRBJ1-3; D ambiguous. Germline V gene sequence: CDR1 SGDLS, CDR2 YYNGEE. The CDR3 extends over 15 amino acids. V was trimmed by 0 bases and J by 0 bases, leaving 7 bases between them. In nucleotides, the CDR3 is TGTGCCAGCAGCGTAGGGTTGAGCTCTGGAAACACCATATATTTT. It codes for CASSVGLSSGNTIYF.

The gene calls are TRBV18 and TRBJ1-2; D is unclear. Germline V gene sequence: CDR1 KGHSH, CDR2 LQKENI. The CDR3 contains 14 residues. V lost 0 bases, J lost 3 bases, and 8 bases lay in between. The CDR3: CASSPPIGYYGYTF. CDR3 nucleotide sequence: TGTGCCAGCTCACCACCGATAGGGTACTATGGCTACACCTTC. Complete variable domain (other parts from reference TRBV18 and TRBJ1-2): NAGVMQNPRHLVRRRGQEARLRCSPMKGHSHVYWYRQLPEEGLKFMVYLQKENIIDESGMPKERFSAEFPKEGPSILRIQQVVRGDSAAYFCASSPPIGYYGYTFGSGTRLTVV.